The T cell receptor (beta chain) described here comes from a study of patients and donors after allogeneic stem cell transplantation. Per the germline V gene, CDR1 is SQVTM and CDR2 is ANQGSEA. V lost 7 bases and J lost 0, with 16 bases in between. This CDR3 is 15 amino acids long. TCRdb reprocessed the RT-PCR reads with MiXCR, giving one entry per CDR3 protein. The repertoire includes 800,000 to 1,000,000 distinct CDR3 sequences, around 17% of them detected once, and 5% to 6.5% sits in the top ten. This rearrangement joins TRBV29-1 to TRBJ2-1, with D possibly matching TRBD2 (6 bases). This clonotype was sampled from a human donor who was either an allogeneic HSCT recipient or a stem cell or donor lymphocyte infusion donor (not recorded which). It is not recorded whose cells these are; they may come from a transplant donor. Sequencing was carried out using blood, either unsorted or a sorted T cell fraction (not recorded which). CDR3 in amino acids: CSAPSSESSYNEQFF. DNA of the CDR3: TGCAGCGCCCCTTCTAGCGAGAGCTCCTACAATGAGCAGTTCTTC.